This T cell receptor (beta chain) stems from a study of early T cells in non-severe SARS-CoV-2 infection. The CDR3 extends over 15 amino acids. Per the germline V gene, CDR1 is SGHNT and CDR2 is YENEEA. V gave up 2 bases and J gave up 0 bases, with 9 bases separating them. This clonotype appeared many times. TCRdb redid the calling of the 5' RACE reads with MiXCR, one entry per CDR3 protein. The sample records over 30,000 distinct CDR3 sequences, over 4.5% being singletons. The rearrangement joins TRBV11-3 to TRBJ2-3; D is undetermined. Sequenced: whole blood. The sequence was obtained from an adult who was a healthcare worker with PCR-confirmed SARS-CoV-2 infection or an uninfected control (not recorded which). The CDR3 nucleotides read TGTGCCAGCAGCTTACTCGGCAGAAGCACAGATACGCAGTATTTT. This codes for CASSLLGRSTDTQYF.